The rows below give T cell receptor beta chains drawn from one sample of a study of identical twins. TCRdb independently ran MiXCR on the 5' RACE reads; one entry per CDR3 protein. This table holds approximately 210,000 distinct CDR3 sequences, around a sixth found once. The sample was also linked to a second study, of T cells expressing NK-cell markers.

Sample: CD8+ T cells sorted from blood. These receptors all come from a woman aged 18 to 35 in good health. The CDR3 runs from the conserved cysteine through the conserved F or W. The order of the fields is D gene, V gene, J gene, clone size, CDR3 DNA, CDR3 protein. A D gene is named only where the DNA matches it firmly. Clone size is shown for a subset of rows, as once, few, many or a class of expanded clone.

-	TRBV27	TRBJ2-7	-	TGTGCCAGCAGTGAACTGCGGAGGGTGGGGGCCGAGCAGTACTTC	CASSELRRVGAEQYF
-	TRBV7-9	TRBJ2-2	-	TGTGCCAGCAGCTCCGGGGGGCAGGACACCGGGGAGCTGTTTTTT	CASSSGGQDTGELFF
-	TRBV6-2/TRBV6-3	TRBJ2-5	-	TGTGCCAGCACCCCCGGGAGACAGAGCCAAGAGACCCAGTACTTC	CASTPGRQSQETQYF
-	TRBV7-9	TRBJ2-5	few	TGTGCCAGCAGTTTTGGGACCCGGCAAGAGACCCAGTACTTC	CASSFGTRQETQYF
TRBD2	TRBV7-8	TRBJ2-5	-	TGTGCCAGCAGCCCGGGACTAGCGGGAGTCGGGGAGACCCAGTACTTC	CASSPGLAGVGETQYF
-	TRBV12-3/TRBV12-4	TRBJ2-7	many	TGTGCCAGCAGTTCAAACAACGAGCAGTACTTC	CASSSNNEQYF
TRBD1	TRBV4-3	TRBJ2-7	few	TGCGCCAGCAGCCAAGTCCAGGGGGCTTTAGGGTTTAGCGAGCAGTACTTC	CASSQVQGALGFSEQYF
-	TRBV11-2	TRBJ1-2	-	TGTGCCAGCAGCCAAAGGGCAAATTCTAACTATGGCTACACCTTC	CASSQRANSNYGYTF
-	TRBV29-1	TRBJ2-7	few	TGCAGCGTTGAAGATCGGCACACCGAGCAGTACTTC	CSVEDRHTEQYF
-	TRBV27	TRBJ1-6	many	TGTGCCAGCTCGACAGGAACCTATAATTCACCCCTCCACTTT	CASSTGTYNSPLHF
-	TRBV11-2	TRBJ2-1	few	TGTGCCAGCAGCTTAGGCGGGGTAGGGGTTAATGAGCAGTTCTTC	CASSLGGVGVNEQFF
TRBD2	TRBV30	TRBJ2-1	-	TGTGCCTGGACCCTGCTAGCGGGGGCGCGGGAGCAGTTCTTC	CAWTLLAGAREQFF
TRBD2	TRBV11-2	TRBJ2-1	few	TGTGCCAGCAGCTTAGCATCTAGCGGGAGGGCTTTCTACAATGAGCAGTTCTTC	CASSLASSGRAFYNEQFF
-	TRBV29-1	TRBJ2-3	-	TGCAGCGTTGGATGGACACCTCTAAATACGCAGTATTTT	CSVGWTPLNTQYF
TRBD2	TRBV12-3/TRBV12-4	TRBJ2-5	few	TGTGCCAGCAGTTTGTCTCGGGAGGGGACCCCTATAGAGACCCAGTACTTC	CASSLSREGTPIETQYF
-	TRBV4-3	TRBJ1-1	few	TGCGCCAGCAGCCAAGATCTCGGGAACAGCGTGAACACTGAAGCTTTCTTT	CASSQDLGNSVNTEAFF
-	TRBV20-1	TRBJ2-3	few	TGCAGTGTCGAGACCGGGGAATATACTAGCACAGATACGCAGTATTTT	CSVETGEYTSTDTQYF
-	TRBV6-6	TRBJ2-1	few	TGTGCCAGCTTCCGGGGGAATGAGCAGTTCTTC	CASFRGNEQFF
-	TRBV21-1	TRBJ2-7	-	TGTGCCAGCAGCAAAGTTTTCATCGGCCCAGGGGGGTTCTACGAGCAGTACTTC	CASSKVFIGPGGFYEQYF
-	TRBV30	TRBJ2-3	-	TGTGCCTGGAGCGGTGGAGATACGCAGTATTTT	CAWSGGDTQYF
-	TRBV4-3	TRBJ1-4	once	TGCGCCAGCAGCCCGGGGCAGGGTCCTCTGGGAAAACTGTTTTTT	CASSPGQGPLGKLFF
-	TRBV12-3/TRBV12-4	TRBJ1-3	-	TGTGCCAGCAGCCGGAGGGGTCTAGCAAACTCTGGAAACACCATATATTTT	CASSRRGLANSGNTIYF
-	TRBV6-6	TRBJ1-2	-	TGTGCCTCCCGAGACAGCTATGGCTACACCTTC	CASRDSYGYTF
-	TRBV20-1	TRBJ1-4	-	TGCAGTGCCACGGGGGCAACTAATGAAAAACTGTTTTTT	CSATGATNEKLFF
-	TRBV30	TRBJ1-1	few	TGTGCCTGGAGTGTACTCCAGAACACTGAAGCTTTCTTT	CAWSVLQNTEAFF
-	TRBV14	TRBJ2-7	-	TGTGCCAGCAGCCCGTTCCGGACCTACGAGCAGTACTTC	CASSPFRTYEQYF
TRBD2	TRBV4-1	TRBJ2-2	-	TGCGCCAGCAGCCAAGCATTTAGCGGGAGGGGGAACACCGGGGAGCTGTTTTTT	CASSQAFSGRGNTGELFF
-	TRBV29-1	TRBJ1-1	few	TGCAGCGTTGGCCCGGACAGCCTGAACACTGAAGCTTTCTTT	CSVGPDSLNTEAFF
-	TRBV11-3	TRBJ2-7	few	TGTGCCAGCAGCTTAGACTTCTCTTACGAGCAGTACTTC	CASSLDFSYEQYF
TRBD1	TRBV9	TRBJ2-5	-	TGTGCCAGCAGCGTAGCCCCGATTGAACAGGGGGGAGAGACCCAGTACTTC	CASSVAPIEQGGETQYF
TRBD1	TRBV9	TRBJ2-7	-	TGTGCCAGCAGCCCGCCGGACAGGGCGAGGGCCGGCGAGCAGTACTTC	CASSPPDRARAGEQYF
-	TRBV5-1	TRBJ2-1	-	TGCGCCAGCAGCCGTTGGTGGGGAGTGACCTACAATGAGCAGTTCTTC	CASSRWWGVTYNEQFF
-	TRBV4-1	TRBJ1-1	few	TGCGCCAGCAGCCAAGATGCCCGACTTTCAGCTGAAGCTTTCTTT	CASSQDARLSAEAFF
-	TRBV4-1	TRBJ2-7	many	TGCGCCAGCAGCCAAGGCCAGGCCAAATCCTACGAGCAGTACTTC	CASSQGQAKSYEQYF
-	TRBV20-1	TRBJ2-4	-	TGCAGTGCTGGCCCCCGGACAACCAAAAACATTCAGTACTTC	CSAGPRTTKNIQYF
-	TRBV14	TRBJ1-1	few	TGTGCCAGCAGCCGGGATCCGGACCCTACATTTAACACTGAAGCTTTCTTT	CASSRDPDPTFNTEAFF
TRBD2	TRBV9	TRBJ2-7	-	TGTGCCAGCAGCGTAGATTTAGCGGGAGGGCCTGAGCACGAGCAGTACTTC	CASSVDLAGGPEHEQYF
-	TRBV11-2	TRBJ2-7	-	TGTGCCAGCAGCTTACAGGGGCTCTACGAGCAGTACTTC	CASSLQGLYEQYF
TRBD2	TRBV4-1	TRBJ2-1	few	TGCGCCAGCAGCCAAGGAAGCCCCGGGACTAGTTACCATGAGCAGTTCTTC	CASSQGSPGTSYHEQFF
TRBD1	TRBV6-5	TRBJ1-1	few	TGTGCCAGCAGTTACGGGACAGGGGATTACACTGAAGCTTTCTTT	CASSYGTGDYTEAFF
-	TRBV7-9	TRBJ2-1	few	TGTGCCAGCAGCCCCGACTTGAACAATGAGCAGTTCTTC	CASSPDLNNEQFF
-	TRBV27	TRBJ1-1	few	TGTGCCAGCAGTTTATCAGGGTCGAACACTGAAGCTTTCTTT	CASSLSGSNTEAFF
-	TRBV2	TRBJ2-7	-	TGTGCCAGCAGTCCCATCGGGACGGCTGCCTACGAGCAGTACTTC	CASSPIGTAAYEQYF
TRBD1	TRBV7-9	TRBJ1-5	-	TGTGCCAGCAGCCTCGGGACAGGGTCAGATCAGCCCCAGCATTTT	CASSLGTGSDQPQHF
-	TRBV12-5	TRBJ2-5	-	TGTGCTAGTGGTTTGCGCGGCGGAGGAACCCAAGAGACCCAGTACTTC	CASGLRGGGTQETQYF
-	TRBV13	TRBJ2-7	few	TGTGCCAGCAGCTTAGGTCTCTCCCTGGGCGAGCAGTACTTC	CASSLGLSLGEQYF
-	TRBV2	TRBJ2-1	few	TGTGCCAGCAAAAAGGCTCCCTTCAATGAGCAGTTCTTC	CASKKAPFNEQFF
-	TRBV29-1	TRBJ1-1	few	TGCAGCGTTGGAGTACTTGAAGCTTTCTTT	CSVGVLEAFF
TRBD2	TRBV10-2	TRBJ2-5	-	TGCGCCAGCTCTCGACTAGCCCCCGTTTGGGAAGAGACCCAGTACTTC	CASSRLAPVWEETQYF
-	TRBV7-6	TRBJ1-4	-	TGTGCCAGCGGCGGGGCACAGGAGAATGAAAAACTGTTTTTT	CASGGAQENEKLFF
TRBD2	TRBV7-9	TRBJ2-3	many	TGTGCCAGCAGCCCTCTAGCGGGGGGGCTTGATACGCAGTATTTT	CASSPLAGGLDTQYF